These 15 T cell receptor beta chains share one sample of origin, sequenced in a study of blood T cell repertoires in COVID-19. Here immunoSEQ multiplex PCR was the method, and the copy in TCRdb shows in-frame clones only, minus some. The profile covers around 54,000 clones, with around nine tenths appearing a single time and 7.5% to 10% taken by the ten largest. Sequencing used peripheral blood. These receptors were obtained from a middle-aged woman with active COVID-19.

The rearrangement links TRBV25-1 to TRBJ2-1, with 7 bases aligning to TRBD2. Germline assignment: CDR1 MGHDK and CDR2 SYGVNS. The CDR3 runs 15 residues. V was pared by 3 bases and J by 4 bases, with 6 bases of the junction left unmatched. Here the CDR3 DNA reads TGTGCCAGCAGTGAGGGTAGCGGGCCGTACAATGAGCAGTTCTTC. Translated, it gives CASSEGSGPYNEQFF. Variable domain in full (rest from reference TRBV25-1 and TRBJ2-1): EADIYQTPRYLVIGTGKKITLECSQTMGHDKMYWYQQDPGMELHLIHYSYGVNSTEKGDLSSESTVSRIRTEHFPLTLESARPSHTSQYLCASSEGSGPYNEQFFGPGTRLTVL.

This clone was picked up one time. The chain combines TRBV29-1 with TRBJ2-7, with a weak D call TRBD2 (6 bases). Germline V gene lookup returns CDR1 SQVTM and CDR2 ANQGSEA. V lost 7 bases and J lost 0, with 7 bases in between. The CDR3 runs 11 residues. The CDR3 here is CSATSSYEQYF. The CDR3 DNA is TGCAGCGCGACTAGCTCCTACGAGCAGTACTTC.

The chain carries TRBV7-8 and TRBJ2-2; perhaps TRBD1 as D (7 bases). This CDR3 has 18 amino acids. The germline V gene encodes CDR1 SGHVS and CDR2 FQNEAQ. Deletions cut 1 base from V and 5 bases from J, with 20 bases between. CDR3 residues: CASSLVGGGARVTGELFF. CDR3 sequence (DNA): TGTGCCAGCAGCTTAGTTGGAGGGGGCGCACGGGTGACCGGGGAGCTGTTTTTT.

This rearrangement joins TRBV29-1 to TRBJ2-5; TRBD2 matches 8 bases. Germline V gives CDR1 SQVTM, CDR2 ANQGSEA. Unmatched junction bases numbered 12, after V lost 6 bases and J lost 9 bases. The CDR3 contains 13 residues. The CDR3 bases are TGCAGCGTCACAATAGCGGGGCGGGAGGCCCAGTACTTC. Its translation is CSVTIAGREAQYF.

The chain joins TRBV7-9 to TRBJ1-4; a possible D gene is TRBD1 (6 bases). CDR1 is SEHNR and CDR2 is FQNEAQ in the germline V gene (reference sequence). The V end was cut by 6 bases, the J end by 3 bases, with 8 bases between. There are 13 residues in the CDR3. The DNA for the CDR3 is TGTGCCAGCAGGAGACAGGCTAATGAAAAACTGTTTTTT. Translation: CASRRQANEKLFF.

This clone was seen just once. The chain employs TRBV19 and TRBJ1-2; D remains unclear. The germline V gene encodes CDR1 LNHDA and CDR2 SQIVND (reference sequence). Trimming pared 6 bases from V and 3 bases from J, leaving 23 bases between. The CDR3 loop spans 17 amino acids. The CDR3 spells CASSAIRGGGMYYGYTF. The CDR3 coding sequence is TGTGCCAGTAGCGCCATCAGAGGCGGTGGTATGTACTATGGCTACACCTTC.

As DNA, the CDR3 is TGTGCCAGCAGCCAAGATTCGTCCTATAATTCACCCCTCCACTTT. Translation gives CASSQDSSYNSPLHF. The chain recombines TRBV3-1 (or the pseudogene TRBV3-2) with TRBJ1-6; D is unclear. The germline V gene has CDR1 LGHDT and CDR2 YNNKEL (reference sequence). Trimming removed 0 bases at V and 1 base at J, with 4 bases between. The CDR3 loop spans 15 amino acids.

This chain links TRBV4-1 with TRBJ1-1, with 8 bases lining up with TRBD1. Germline lookup yields CDR1 MGHRA and CDR2 YSYEKL. The V gene end was trimmed by 0 bases and the J gene end by 7 bases; junction bases not matched to a gene: 7. The CDR3 length is 15 residues. The CDR3 region is CASSQEYRGGIEAFF. CDR3 DNA: TGCGCCAGCAGCCAAGAATACAGGGGGGGGATTGAAGCTTTCTTT.

The genes are TRBV2 and TRBJ2-7, with 11 bases that match TRBD1. J lost 6 bases, V lost 5 bases, and 3 bases had no gene match. The CDR3 runs 13 residues. Germline V gene sequence: CDR1 SNHLY, CDR2 FYNNEI. The chain's CDR3 is CASSPGTGGEQYF. The CDR3 coding sequence is TGTGCCAGCAGTCCCGGGACAGGGGGCGAGCAGTACTTC.

CDR3 nucleotide sequence: TGCAGTGCCCAGCTAGAGGGGACCCAGTACTTC. This sequence encodes CSAQLEGTQYF. The chain uses TRBV20-1 and TRBJ2-5; a possible D gene is TRBD2 (5 bases). The CDR3 covers 11 residues. V was trimmed by 6 bases and J by 7 bases, leaving 12 bases between them. Germline values: CDR1 DFQATT, CDR2 SNEGSKA (reference sequence).

The CDR3 sequence is CASSLVGTSGTQYF. CDR3 nucleotide sequence: TGTGCCAGCAGCTTAGTCGGGACTAGTGGGACCCAGTACTTC. The chain employs TRBV7-2 and TRBJ2-5, with 8 bases matching TRBD2. V trimming: 1 base; J trimming: 7 bases; junction bases outside the gene matches: 5. CDR1 is SGHTA and CDR2 is FQGNSA in the germline V gene. The CDR3 has 14 residues.

The J gene is TRBJ2-4, the V gene TRBV27; 10 bases map to TRBD1. Trimming at V came to 2 bases and at J to 1 base, leaving 2 bases not matched to a gene. Germline values: CDR1 MNHEY, CDR2 SMNVEV (reference sequence). CDR3 length equals 16 residues. CDR3 coding DNA: TGTGCCAGCAGTTTACTGGGACAGGGGGCCAAAAACATTCAGTACTTC. Translated: CASSLLGQGAKNIQYF.

V is TRBV5-4 and J is TRBJ2-4, with 8 positions matching TRBD2. Per the germline V gene, CDR1 is SGHNT and CDR2 is YYREEE (reference sequence). The CDR3 runs to 16 residues. Losses at the gene ends were 2 bases for V and 8 bases for J; bases not matched to a gene: 12. CDR3 loop: CASSFRRAGGGDIQYF. The CDR3 nucleotides are TGTGCCAGCAGCTTCCGCCGGGCGGGGGGCGGAGACATTCAGTACTTC.

This clone was found a few times. The chain carries TRBV3-1 (or the pseudogene TRBV3-2) and TRBJ1-1; the D is unclear. This CDR3 comprises 15 residues. CDR1 and CDR2 (germline): LGHDT, YNNKEL (reference sequence). Trimming left V 6 bases short and J 1 base short, with 15 bases between. This CDR3 is CASSLRRVQNTEAFF. CDR3 nucleotide sequence: TGTGCCAGCAGTCTCAGGCGGGTGCAGAACACTGAAGCTTTCTTT.

The chain carries TRBV11-2 and TRBJ2-5; possible D gene TRBD2, 5 bases. This CDR3 has 16 amino acids. Trimming removed 4 bases from V and 5 bases from J, with 20 bases in between. Germline CDR1 reads SGHAT; CDR2 reads FQNNGV. CDR3 sequence (DNA): TGTGCCAGCAGCTCCCATCCCCGGGGTGCCGGGGAGACCCAGTACTTC. Translated: CASSSHPRGAGETQYF. The full variable domain, in which reference TRBV11-2 and TRBJ2-5 provide the parts outside the CDR3, is EAGVAQSPRYKIIEKRQSVAFWCNPISGHATLYWYQQILGQGPKLLIQFQNNGVVDDSQLPKDRFSAERLKGVDSTLKIQPAKLEDSAVYLCASSSHPRGAGETQYFGPGTRLLVL.